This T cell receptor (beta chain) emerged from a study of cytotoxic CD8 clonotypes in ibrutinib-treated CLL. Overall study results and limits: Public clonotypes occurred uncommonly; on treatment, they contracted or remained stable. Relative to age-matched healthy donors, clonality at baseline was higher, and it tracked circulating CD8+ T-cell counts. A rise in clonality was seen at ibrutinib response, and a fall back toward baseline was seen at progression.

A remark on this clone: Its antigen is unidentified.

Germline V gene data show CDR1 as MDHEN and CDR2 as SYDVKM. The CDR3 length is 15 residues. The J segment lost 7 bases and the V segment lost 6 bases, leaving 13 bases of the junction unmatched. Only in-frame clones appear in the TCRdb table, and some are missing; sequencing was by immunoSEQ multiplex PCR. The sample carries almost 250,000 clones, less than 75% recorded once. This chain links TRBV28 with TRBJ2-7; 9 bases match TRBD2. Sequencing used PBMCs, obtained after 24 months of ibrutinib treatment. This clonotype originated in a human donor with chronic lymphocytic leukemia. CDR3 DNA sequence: TGTGCCAGCAGCCCACCCAGCGGGAGGTTGGGTGAGCAGTACTTC. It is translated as CASSPPSGRLGEQYF.